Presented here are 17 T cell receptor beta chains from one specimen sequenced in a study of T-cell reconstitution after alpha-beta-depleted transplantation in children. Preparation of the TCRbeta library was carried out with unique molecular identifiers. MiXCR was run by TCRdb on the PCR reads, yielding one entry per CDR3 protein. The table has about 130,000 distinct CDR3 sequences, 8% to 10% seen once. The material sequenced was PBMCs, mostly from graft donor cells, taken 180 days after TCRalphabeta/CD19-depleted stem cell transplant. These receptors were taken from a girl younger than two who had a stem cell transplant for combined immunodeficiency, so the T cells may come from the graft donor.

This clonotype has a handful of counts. The CDR3 nucleotides are TGTGCCAGCAGCCCGGGGGAGGATACGCAGTATTTT. Encoded protein: CASSPGEDTQYF. The rearrangement joins TRBV7-6 to TRBJ2-3, with a possible D match to TRBD2 (6 bases). Germline CDR1 and CDR2: SGHVS and FNYEAQ. CDR3 length: 12 amino acids. Trimming took 5 bases from V and 6 from J, leaving 9 bases between them.

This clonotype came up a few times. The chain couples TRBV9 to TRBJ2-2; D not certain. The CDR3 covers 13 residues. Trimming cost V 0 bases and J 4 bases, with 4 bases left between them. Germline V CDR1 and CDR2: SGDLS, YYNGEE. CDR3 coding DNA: TGTGCCAGCAGCGTAGCGGGCACCGGGGAGCTGTTTTTT. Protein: CASSVAGTGELFF.

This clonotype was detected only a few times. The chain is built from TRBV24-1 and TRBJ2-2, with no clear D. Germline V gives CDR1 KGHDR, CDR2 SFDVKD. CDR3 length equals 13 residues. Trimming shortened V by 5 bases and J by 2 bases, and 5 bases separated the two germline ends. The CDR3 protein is CATSGRNTGELFF. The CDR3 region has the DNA TGTGCCACCAGTGGGCGAAACACCGGGGAGCTGTTTTTT.

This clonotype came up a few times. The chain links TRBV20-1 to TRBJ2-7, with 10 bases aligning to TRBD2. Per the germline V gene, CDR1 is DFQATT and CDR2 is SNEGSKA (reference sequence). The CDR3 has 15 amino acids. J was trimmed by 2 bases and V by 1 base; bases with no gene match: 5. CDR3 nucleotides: TGCAGTGCTAGAGGGACTAGCGGATCTACCTACGAGCAGTACTTC. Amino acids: CSARGTSGSTYEQYF.

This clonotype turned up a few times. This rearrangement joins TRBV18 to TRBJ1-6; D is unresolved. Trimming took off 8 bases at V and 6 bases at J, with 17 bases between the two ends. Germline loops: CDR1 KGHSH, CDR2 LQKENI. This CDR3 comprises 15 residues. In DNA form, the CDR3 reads TGTGCCAGCAGGAAGGACGGACTGAGTAATTCACCCCTCCACTTT. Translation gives CASRKDGLSNSPLHF.

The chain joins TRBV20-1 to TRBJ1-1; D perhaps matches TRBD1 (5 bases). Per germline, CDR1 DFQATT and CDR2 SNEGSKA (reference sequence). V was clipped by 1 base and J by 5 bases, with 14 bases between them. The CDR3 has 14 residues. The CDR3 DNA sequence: TGCAGTGCTAGAGGGGGCCCAGGGAATACTGAAGCTTTCTTT. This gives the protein CSARGGPGNTEAFF.

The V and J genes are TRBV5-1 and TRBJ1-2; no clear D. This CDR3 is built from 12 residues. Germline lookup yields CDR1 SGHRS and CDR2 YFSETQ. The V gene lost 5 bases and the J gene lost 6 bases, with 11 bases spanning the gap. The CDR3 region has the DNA TGCGCCAGCAGACTCTCCGGGAATGGCTACACCTTC. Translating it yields CASRLSGNGYTF. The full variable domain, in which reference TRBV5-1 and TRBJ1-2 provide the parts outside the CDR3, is KAGVTQTPRYLIKTRGQQVTLSCSPISGHRSVSWYQQTPGQGLQFLFEYFSETQRNKGNFPGRFSGRQFSNSRSEMNVSTLELGDSALYLCASRLSGNGYTFGSGTRLTVV.

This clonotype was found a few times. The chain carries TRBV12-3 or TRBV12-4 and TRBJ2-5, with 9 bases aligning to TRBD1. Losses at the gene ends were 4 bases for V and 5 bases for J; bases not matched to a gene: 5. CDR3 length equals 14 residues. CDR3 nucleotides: TGTGCCAGCAGTTCCGGGACAGGGTTGGAGACCCAGTACTTC. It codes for CASSSGTGLETQYF.

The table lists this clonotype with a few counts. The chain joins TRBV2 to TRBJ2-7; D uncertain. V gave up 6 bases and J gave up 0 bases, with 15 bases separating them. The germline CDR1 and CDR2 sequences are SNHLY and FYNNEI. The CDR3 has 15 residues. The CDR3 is CASSSAGILSYEQYF. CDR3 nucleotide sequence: TGTGCCAGCAGCTCCGCCGGCATTCTCTCCTACGAGCAGTACTTC.

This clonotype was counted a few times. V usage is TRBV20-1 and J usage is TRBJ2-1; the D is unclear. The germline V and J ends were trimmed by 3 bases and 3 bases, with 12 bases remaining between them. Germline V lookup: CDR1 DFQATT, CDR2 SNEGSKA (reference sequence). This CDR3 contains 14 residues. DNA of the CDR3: TGCAGTGCTAGTCGCGACTTCGGCTACAATGAGCAGTTCTTC. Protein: CSASRDFGYNEQFF.

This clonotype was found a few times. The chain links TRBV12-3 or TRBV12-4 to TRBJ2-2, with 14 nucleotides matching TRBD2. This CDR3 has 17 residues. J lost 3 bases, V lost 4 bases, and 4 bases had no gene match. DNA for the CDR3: TGTGCCAGCAGTTACCAGACTAGCGGGGGGGACACCGGGGAGCTGTTTTTT. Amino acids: CASSYQTSGGDTGELFF.

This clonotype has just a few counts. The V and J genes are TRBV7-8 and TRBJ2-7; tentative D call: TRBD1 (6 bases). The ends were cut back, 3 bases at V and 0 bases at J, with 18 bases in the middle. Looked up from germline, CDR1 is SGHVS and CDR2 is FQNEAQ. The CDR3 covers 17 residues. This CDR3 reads CASSFDLTGQSSYEQYF. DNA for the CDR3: TGTGCCAGCAGCTTTGATTTGACGGGACAATCCTCCTACGAGCAGTACTTC.

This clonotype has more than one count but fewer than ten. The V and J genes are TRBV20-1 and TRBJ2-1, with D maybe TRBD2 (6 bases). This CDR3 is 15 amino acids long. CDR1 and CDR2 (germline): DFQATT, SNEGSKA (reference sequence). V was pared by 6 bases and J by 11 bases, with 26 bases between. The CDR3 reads CSAGGERRSWVKQFF. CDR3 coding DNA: TGCAGTGCCGGAGGGGAGCGGCGATCTTGGGTCAAGCAGTTCTTC.

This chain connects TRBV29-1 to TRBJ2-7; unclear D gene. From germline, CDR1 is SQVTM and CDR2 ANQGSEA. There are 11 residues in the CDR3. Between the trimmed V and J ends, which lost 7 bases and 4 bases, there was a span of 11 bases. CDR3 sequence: CSGSTEYEQYF. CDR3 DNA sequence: TGCAGCGGATCCACGGAATACGAGCAGTACTTC.

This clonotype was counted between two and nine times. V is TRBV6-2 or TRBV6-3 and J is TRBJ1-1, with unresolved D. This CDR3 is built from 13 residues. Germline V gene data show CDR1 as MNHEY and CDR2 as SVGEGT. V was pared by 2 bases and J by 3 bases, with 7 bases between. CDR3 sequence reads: CASSYDTDTEAFF. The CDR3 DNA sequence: TGTGCCAGCAGTTACGACACGGACACTGAAGCTTTCTTT.

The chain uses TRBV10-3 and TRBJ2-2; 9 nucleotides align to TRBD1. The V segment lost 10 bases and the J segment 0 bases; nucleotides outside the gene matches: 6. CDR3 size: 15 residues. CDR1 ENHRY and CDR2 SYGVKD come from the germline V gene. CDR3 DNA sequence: TGTGCCACCACCGGGACAGGGACGAACACCGGGGAGCTGTTTTTT. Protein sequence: CATTGTGTNTGELFF.

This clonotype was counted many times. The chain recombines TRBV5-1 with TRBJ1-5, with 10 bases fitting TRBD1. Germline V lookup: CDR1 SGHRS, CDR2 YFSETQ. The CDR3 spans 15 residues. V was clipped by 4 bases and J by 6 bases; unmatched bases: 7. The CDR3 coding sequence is TGCGCCAGCAGCCCTGACAGGGGGCCTGGTCAGCCCCAGCATTTT. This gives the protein CASSPDRGPGQPQHF.